A single sample is the source of the 17 T cell receptor beta chains below, sequenced in a study of CD8 T cells in Susac syndrome. RNA totalling roughly 0.45 to 1 ug underwent reverse transcription with random hexamers. MiXCR, applied by TCRdb to the immunoSEQ multiplex PCR reads, yields one record per CDR3 protein. The table has roughly 120,000 distinct CDR3 sequences, around 94% seen once. Sequencing was done on a sample of CD4+ T cells from PBMCs. The receptors originated from a human donor in good health.

V and J are TRBV10-3 and TRBJ2-7; 15 nucleotides align to TRBD2. Germline V gives CDR1 ENHRY, CDR2 SYGVKD. V was pared by 0 bases and J by 6 bases, with 6 bases of the junction left unmatched. The CDR3 is 17 residues long. CDR3 sequence reads: CAISESAGLAGGVEQYF. For the CDR3, the DNA is TGTGCCATCAGTGAGTCGGCGGGACTAGCGGGAGGAGTCGAGCAGTACTTC.

The CDR3 is CASSPRSTGELFF. The CDR3 coding sequence is TGTGCCAGCAGCCCCCGTTCCACCGGGGAGCTGTTTTTT. V and J are TRBV9 and TRBJ2-2, with D unclear. CDR1 and CDR2 from the germline V gene are SGDLS and YYNGEE. V was pared by 4 bases and J by 4 bases, with 8 bases between. This CDR3 has 13 residues.

The genes are TRBV10-2 and TRBJ1-1; D remains unclear. The ends were cut back, 6 bases at V and 1 base at J, with 9 bases in the middle. Germline CDR1 and CDR2: WSHSY and SAAADI. This CDR3 is built from 13 residues. The DNA of the CDR3 is TGCGCCAGCAGCGTCGTCCAGAACACTGAAGCTTTCTTT. Its translation: CASSVVQNTEAFF.

This rearrangement joins TRBV23-1 to TRBJ1-3; 9 bases fit TRBD1. TRBV23-1 is recorded as an ORF, its role being uncertain. Trimming cost V 10 bases and J 6 bases; bases outside gene matches: 10. The CDR3 length is 14 residues. CDR3 bases: TGCGCCAAGGGATTGGGACAGGGAGCAAACACCATATATTTT. Residues: CAKGLGQGANTIYF.

This chain joins TRBV3-1 and TRBJ2-7; TRBD2 matches at 9 bases. This CDR3 has 18 residues. CDR1 and CDR2 from the germline V gene are LGHDT and YNNKEL (reference sequence). Unmatched junction bases numbered 16, after V lost 1 base and J lost 6 bases. CDR3 protein: CASSQVPGLAIRGGEQYF. CDR3 sequence (DNA): TGTGCCAGCAGCCAAGTCCCCGGACTAGCGATTAGGGGCGGCGAGCAGTACTTC.

The chain carries TRBV30 and TRBJ2-1; D is undetermined. CDR3 length: 11 amino acids. Germline CDR1 and CDR2: GTSNPN and SVGIG (reference sequence). The V and J ends lost 7 bases and 10 bases respectively, with 14 bases between them. This CDR3 reads CALTLAREQFF. In DNA form, the CDR3 reads TGTGCCTTAACCTTAGCCCGGGAGCAGTTCTTC.

The chain employs TRBV2 and TRBJ1-1, with 7 positions matching TRBD1. Unmatched junction bases numbered 11, after V lost 6 bases and J lost 4 bases. The CDR3 runs to 15 residues. Germline V gene lookup returns CDR1 SNHLY and CDR2 FYNNEI. CDR3 DNA: TGTGCCAGCAGGAGAAGACAGGGAGGAAGCACTGAAGCTTTCTTT. Translation: CASRRRQGGSTEAFF.

The chain links TRBV18 to TRBJ2-7; D remains ambiguous. The V end lost 0 bases, the J end lost 3 bases, and 9 bases lay between the germline ends. The CDR3 extends over 14 amino acids. CDR1 and CDR2 from the germline V gene are KGHSH and LQKENI. CDR3: CASSPPQAVYEQYF. The CDR3 region has the DNA TGTGCCAGCTCACCACCCCAGGCAGTCTACGAGCAGTACTTC.

The V gene is TRBV19, the J gene TRBJ1-1, with D perhaps TRBD1 (6 bases). The CDR3 spans 17 residues. Germline CDR1 reads LNHDA; CDR2 reads SQIVND (reference sequence). The V and J ends lost 3 bases and 4 bases respectively, with 21 bases between them. CDR3 region: CASSMSSRGLSGTEAFF. The CDR3 nucleotides are TGTGCCAGTAGTATGAGTTCCAGGGGCCTTTCGGGCACTGAAGCTTTCTTT.

The chain combines TRBV6-2 or TRBV6-3 with TRBJ2-1, with a weak D call TRBD2 (6 bases). The germline V and J ends were trimmed by 2 bases and 9 bases, with 14 bases remaining between them. Looked up from germline, CDR1 is MNHEY and CDR2 is SVGEGT. This CDR3 comprises 14 residues. The CDR3 region is CASSYRTPEGEQFF. CDR3 DNA sequence: TGTGCCAGCAGTTACCGGACCCCGGAGGGTGAGCAGTTCTTC.

The genes are TRBV3-1 and TRBJ2-7; D may correspond to TRBD1 or TRBD2 (5 bases each). CDR3 length equals 16 residues. The germline CDR1 and CDR2 sequences are LGHDT and YNNKEL (reference sequence). Trimming shortened V by 1 base and J by 5 bases, and 18 bases separated the two germline ends. CDR3 in DNA: TGTGCCAGCAGCCAAGGATTTGGTGGGACGGTGAACGAGCAGTACTTC. Translation: CASSQGFGGTVNEQYF.

The V and J genes are TRBV27 and TRBJ1-5; D unclear. In germline, CDR1 is MNHEY, CDR2 SMNVEV (reference sequence). The CDR3 has 14 residues. V shed 3 bases and J shed 0 bases, with 6 bases lying between them. The CDR3, as DNA: TGTGCCAGCAGTTTCGGTCATAGCAATCAGCCCCAGCATTTT. Translated: CASSFGHSNQPQHF.

V usage is TRBV5-4 and J usage is TRBJ2-7, with D tentatively TRBD1 (5 bases). V was shortened by 1 base and J by 2 bases, with 10 bases between the two germline ends. Germline CDR1 reads SGHNT; CDR2 reads YYREEE (reference sequence). The CDR3 has 14 residues. The CDR3 reads CASSLYGAAYEQYF. CDR3 DNA: TGTGCCAGCAGCTTGTATGGGGCCGCCTACGAGCAGTACTTC.

The genes are TRBV9 and TRBJ1-1, with TRBD1 matching over 8 bases. The CDR3 consists of 15 residues. The V segment lost 2 bases and the J segment 11 bases; nucleotides outside the gene matches: 14. CDR1 is SGDLS and CDR2 is YYNGEE in the germline V gene. The CDR3 nucleotides are TGTGCCAGCAGCGTTAACCCGGGACAGGCCCGTGAGGCTTTCTTT. Residues: CASSVNPGQAREAFF.

This clonotype has a single count. This chain connects TRBV29-1 to TRBJ2-1, with D perhaps TRBD1 (6 bases). The CDR3 totals 14 residues. CDR1 SQVTM and CDR2 ANQGSEA come from the germline V gene. V lost 5 bases, J lost 3 bases, and 14 bases lay in between. CDR3 DNA sequence: TGCAGCGTTCGGGACACCTTGATCTACAATGAGCAGTTCTTC. Protein product: CSVRDTLIYNEQFF.

The rearrangement joins TRBV6-1 to TRBJ2-4; 9 nucleotides align to TRBD2. This CDR3 is built from 17 residues. Germline V lookup: CDR1 MNHNS, CDR2 SASEGT. V trimming: 6 bases; J trimming: 0 bases; junction bases outside the gene matches: 9. The CDR3 DNA sequence: TGTGCCAGCAGGATATCTAGCGGGAACCTAGCCAAAAACATTCAGTACTTC. This translates into CASRISSGNLAKNIQYF.

This clonotype was detected once. The chain is built from TRBV12-3 or TRBV12-4 and TRBJ1-5; 9 positions match TRBD1. The CDR3 covers 15 residues. The J segment lost 5 bases and the V segment lost 2 bases, leaving 4 bases of the junction unmatched. The CDR3 coding sequence is TGTGCCAGCAGTTTAAGGGACAGGGAGGATCAGCCCCAGCATTTT. Its translation: CASSLRDREDQPQHF.